This T cell receptor (beta chain) was obtained from a study of CD8+ T cells in alopecia areata. RNA was isolated and reverse transcribed to cDNA, the sequencing template. Here immunoSEQ multiplex PCR was the method, and the copy in TCRdb shows in-frame clones only, minus some. The profile shows some 110,000 clones, 58% of them singletons. General study results and limits: Affected scalp, especially in alopecia totalis/universalis, had a higher clonality than normal scalp did.

With 0 bases removed from V and 6 bases from J, the gap between germline ends came to 16 bases. Germline CDR1 is GTSNPN and CDR2 is SVGIG (reference sequence). The CDR3 length is 15 residues. Documented treatment: oral pan-JAK inhibitor, 5-10 mg twice daily. On this clone: What it recognizes is unknown.

The chain recombines TRBV30 with TRBJ2-3; no reliable D call. The sequences come from CD8+ T cells sorted from blood, collected at week 4, from a patient treated with tofacitinib. The clonotype comes from a human donor with alopecia areata. The CDR3 sequence is CAWSVSSGLGDTQYF. In DNA, the CDR3 is TGTGCCTGGAGTGTAAGTTCAGGCCTTGGGGATACGCAGTATTTT.